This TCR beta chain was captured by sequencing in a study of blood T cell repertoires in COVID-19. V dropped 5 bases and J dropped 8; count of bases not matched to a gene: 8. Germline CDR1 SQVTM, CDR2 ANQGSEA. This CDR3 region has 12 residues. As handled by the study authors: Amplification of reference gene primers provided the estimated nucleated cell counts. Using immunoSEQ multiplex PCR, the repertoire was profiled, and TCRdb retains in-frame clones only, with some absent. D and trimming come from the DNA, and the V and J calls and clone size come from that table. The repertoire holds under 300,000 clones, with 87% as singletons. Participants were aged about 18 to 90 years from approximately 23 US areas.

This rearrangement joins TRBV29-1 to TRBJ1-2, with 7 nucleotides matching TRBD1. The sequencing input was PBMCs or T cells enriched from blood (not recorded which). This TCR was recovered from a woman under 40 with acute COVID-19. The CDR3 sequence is CSVQTGSNGYTF. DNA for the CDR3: TGCAGCGTTCAGACAGGGTCAAACGGCTACACCTTC.